Listed here are 13 T cell receptor beta chains from one sample, sequenced in a study of OX40 agonist ivuxolimab in advanced cancers. Clones were sequenced by immunoSEQ multiplex PCR, and TCRdb holds only the in-frame ones, with some missing. This sample has 70,000 to 90,000 clones; roughly 90% occur once, and the top ten carry roughly 0.37%. Here the sequenced sample was CD4+ or CD8+ T cells sorted from blood, taken in a trial of the OX40 agonist ivuxolimab. The receptors stem from an adult with an advanced solid tumor such as melanoma, head and neck, liver or kidney cancer.

This chain uses TRBV6-5 with TRBJ1-2; tentative D call: TRBD1 (6 bases). Germline CDR1 MNHEY, CDR2 SVGAGI. The CDR3 consists of 13 residues. Trimming removed 11 bases at V and 1 base at J, with 14 bases between. CDR3 amino acids: CASRQAINYGYTF. The CDR3 nucleotides are TGTGCCTCCCGACAGGCCATTAACTATGGCTACACCTTC.

V usage is TRBV19 and J usage is TRBJ2-1; TRBD1 matches 10 bases. CDR3 size: 15 residues. V lost 7 bases to trimming and J lost 5 bases; unmatched junction nucleotides: 8. The V gene's germline CDR1 is LNHDA and CDR2 SQIVND (reference sequence). CDR3 sequence: CASTRQGAMNNEQFF. The CDR3 DNA reads as TGTGCCAGTACGCGACAGGGGGCGATGAACAATGAGCAGTTCTTC.

Written as DNA, the CDR3 is TGTGCCAGTAGTAGCTATAGGGACTCCTACAATGAGCAGTTCTTC. Translation gives CASSSYRDSYNEQFF. The rearrangement links TRBV19 to TRBJ2-1; no firm D call. The germline V gene encodes CDR1 LNHDA and CDR2 SQIVND (reference sequence). V lost 4 bases and J 0 bases, leaving 10 bases between the germline ends. This CDR3 comprises 15 residues.

This sequence joins TRBV15 and TRBJ2-2; no firm D call. Germline CDR1 reads LNHNV; CDR2 reads YYDKDF (reference sequence). Trimming took 1 base from V and 6 from J, leaving 12 bases between them. This CDR3 spans 15 amino acids. CDR3 sequence: CATSRVGVPAGELFF. The CDR3 DNA is TGTGCCACCAGCAGAGTTGGGGTACCGGCCGGGGAGCTGTTTTTT. The whole variable domain, remainder taken from reference TRBV15 and TRBJ2-2, is DAMVIQNPRYQVTQFGKPVTLSCSQTLNHNVMYWYQQKSSQAPKLLFHYYDKDFNNEADTPDNFQSRRPNTSFCFLDIRSPGLGDTAMYLCATSRVGVPAGELFFGEGSRLTVL.

The V gene is TRBV28, the J gene TRBJ2-5, with D perhaps matching TRBD2 (7 bases). Germline V lookup: CDR1 MDHEN, CDR2 SYDVKM. V lost 4 bases and J lost 4, with 13 bases in between. This CDR3 has 14 residues. CDR3 sequence reads: CASSSGGRGETQYF. As DNA, the CDR3 is TGTGCCAGCAGTTCGGGGGGCCGGGGAGAGACCCAGTACTTC.

This clone was detected only once. The chain recombines TRBV7-2 with TRBJ2-3; 8 bases map to TRBD2. The CDR3 is 17 amino acids. Germline CDR1 reads SGHTA; CDR2 reads FQGNSA. V dropped 5 bases and J dropped 4; count of bases not matched to a gene: 14. This CDR3 is CASSGRVAGIAPDTQYF. In DNA form, the CDR3 reads TGTGCCAGCAGCGGAAGGGTAGCGGGGATAGCACCAGATACGCAGTATTTT.

This chain joins TRBV5-6 and TRBJ2-3; perhaps TRBD2 as D (6 bases). Deletions cut 5 bases from V and 7 bases from J, with 23 bases between. The CDR3 length is 16 residues. The germline V gene encodes CDR1 SGHDT and CDR2 YYEEEE. The CDR3 sequence: CASRSGRDFHLYTQYF. The CDR3 coding sequence is TGTGCCAGCAGATCCGGCAGGGACTTTCACCTATATACGCAGTATTTT. Variable domain in full (rest from reference TRBV5-6 and TRBJ2-3): DAGVTQSPTHLIKTRGQQVTLRCSPKSGHDTVSWYQQALGQGPQFIFQYYEEEERQRGNFPDRFSGHQFPNYSSELNVNALLLGDSALYLCASRSGRDFHLYTQYFGPGTRLTVL.

Here the CDR3 reads CASKEGPSGNTIYF. The CDR3 DNA reads TGTGCCAGTAAAGAGGGGCCCTCTGGAAACACCATATATTTT. This rearrangement joins TRBV19 to TRBJ1-3; TRBD1 is a possible D gene (5 bases). CDR3 size: 14 residues. The germline CDR1 and CDR2 sequences are LNHDA and SQIVND (reference sequence). V lost 7 bases to trimming and J lost 0 bases, with 10 bases between them.

The V and J genes are TRBV9 and TRBJ1-5; TRBD1 is a possible D gene (5 bases). Trimming took 0 bases from V and 4 from J, leaving 11 bases between them. From germline, CDR1 is SGDLS and CDR2 YYNGEE. The CDR3 has 15 amino acids. CDR3 in amino acids: CASSVEPQGNQPQHF. The CDR3 DNA sequence: TGTGCCAGCAGCGTAGAACCGCAGGGAAATCAGCCCCAGCATTTT.

The rearrangement uses TRBV18 and TRBJ1-4; D not resolved. This CDR3 has 15 amino acids. CDR1 and CDR2 from the germline V gene are KGHSH and LQKENI. V gave up 3 bases and J gave up 6 bases, with 14 bases separating them. Written as DNA, the CDR3 is TGTGCCAGCTCACCCCGCGCGTCGAGGGATGAAAAACTGTTTTTT. It encodes CASSPRASRDEKLFF. The full variable domain, rest sourced from reference TRBV18 and TRBJ1-4, is NAGVMQNPRHLVRRRGQEARLRCSPMKGHSHVYWYRQLPEEGLKFMVYLQKENIIDESGMPKERFSAEFPKEGPSILRIQQVVRGDSAAYFCASSPRASRDEKLFFGSGTQLSVL.

The chain recombines TRBV25-1 with TRBJ2-2, with D perhaps matching TRBD1 (6 bases). Between the trimmed V and J ends, which lost 8 bases and 1 base, there was a span of 11 bases. This CDR3 is built from 14 residues. CDR1 is MGHDK and CDR2 is SYGVNS in the germline V gene. The CDR3 DNA reads TGTGCCAGCCTAGGACAGCAGAACACCGGGGAGCTGTTTTTT. Encoded protein: CASLGQQNTGELFF.

V usage is TRBV5-1 and J usage is TRBJ2-5; 7 bases match TRBD2. Germline-derived CDR1 and CDR2 are SGHRS and YFSETQ. The J segment lost 6 bases and the V segment lost 0 bases, leaving 5 bases of the junction unmatched. The CDR3 runs to 14 residues. The CDR3: CASSLATSEKTQYF. In DNA, the CDR3 is TGCGCCAGCAGCTTGGCCACTAGCGAAAAGACCCAGTACTTC.

The CDR3 coding sequence is TGTGCCAGCAGCTCGCCGGGACAGGACTACGAGCAGTACTTC. It codes for CASSSPGQDYEQYF. V is TRBV7-2 and J is TRBJ2-7, with TRBD1 matching 8 bases. The trim removed 4 bases at V and 3 bases at J, leaving 5 bases unmatched. CDR3 size: 14 residues. Per the germline V gene, CDR1 is SGHTA and CDR2 is FQGNSA.